These 20 T cell receptor beta chains share one sample of origin, sequenced in a study of monozygotic twins with cystic fibrosis. Here immunoSEQ multiplex PCR was the method, and the copy in TCRdb shows in-frame clones only, minus some. The profile covers about 9,600 clones, with about 89% appearing a single time and 4.5% to 6% taken by the ten largest. The sequenced sample was blood. All receptors derive from a boy aged 2 to 10 with cystic fibrosis.

This clone was recorded only once. The chain combines TRBV5-1 with TRBJ2-5; a possible D gene is TRBD2 (7 bases). This CDR3 region has 15 residues. Germline V gives CDR1 SGHRS, CDR2 YFSETQ. V gave up 0 bases and J gave up 2 bases, with 11 bases separating them. The CDR3 DNA follows: TGCGCCAGCAGCTTGGCCGAGGGGGGGCAAGAGACCCAGTACTTC. Its protein product is CASSLAEGGQETQYF.

This chain uses TRBV11-1 with TRBJ1-1, with D unclear. Trimming removed 1 base at V and 6 bases at J, with 15 bases between. This CDR3 is built from 15 residues. Looked up from germline, CDR1 is SGHAT and CDR2 is FQDESV (reference sequence). CDR3 amino acids: CASSLGGSFGSEAFF. CDR3 DNA sequence: TGTGCCAGCAGCTTAGGCGGATCTTTTGGCTCTGAAGCTTTCTTT.

This chain connects TRBV6-1 to TRBJ2-7, with 12 nucleotides matching TRBD1. The V gene's germline CDR1 is MNHNS and CDR2 SASEGT. CDR3 length: 15 amino acids. With 5 bases clipped from V and 5 bases from J, the junction kept 7 bases outside the gene matches. In DNA form, the CDR3 reads TGTGCCAGCAGTCCACGGGGGACAGGGGGCCACGAGCAGTACTTC. Translated: CASSPRGTGGHEQYF.

V is TRBV19 and J is TRBJ2-1; D may match TRBD1 or TRBD2 (6 bases each). The CDR3 contains 15 residues. The germline gives CDR1 LNHDA, CDR2 SQIVND (reference sequence). Trimming took off 7 bases at V and 7 bases at J, with 20 bases between the two ends. CDR3 region: CASTRAGQRRNEQFF. The CDR3 DNA reads as TGTGCCAGTACCAGGGCGGGACAACGAAGAAATGAGCAGTTCTTC. Variable domain in full (rest from reference TRBV19 and TRBJ2-1): DGGITQSPKYLFRKEGQNVTLSCEQNLNHDAMYWYRQDPGQGLRLIYYSQIVNDFQKGDIAEGYSVSREKKESFPLTVTSAQKNPTAFYLCASTRAGQRRNEQFFGPGTRLTVL.

The sample holds a few counts of this clone. The chain's CDR3 is CASTDSRGFQPQHF. Here the CDR3 DNA reads TGTGCCAGCACCGACAGTAGAGGTTTTCAGCCCCAGCATTTT. The chain links TRBV19 to TRBJ1-5, with a possible D match to TRBD1 (5 bases). Trimming shortened V by 9 bases and J by 6 bases, and 18 bases separated the two germline ends. This CDR3 contains 14 residues. CDR1 is LNHDA and CDR2 is SQIVND in the germline V gene (reference sequence).

This sequence joins TRBV28 and TRBJ2-5; 10 positions agree with TRBD2. The CDR3 runs to 15 residues. The germline gives CDR1 MDHEN, CDR2 SYDVKM. Losses at the gene ends were 5 bases for V and 2 bases for J; bases not matched to a gene: 5. CDR3 DNA: TGTGCCAGCAGTAGCGGGGGGGCCTTACAAGAGACCCAGTACTTC. Its protein is CASSSGGALQETQYF. Full variable domain (outside the CDR3, taken from reference TRBV28 and TRBJ2-5): DVKVTQSSRYLVKRTGEKVFLECVQDMDHENMFWYRQDPGLGLRLIYFSYDVKMKEKGDIPEGYSVSREKKERFSLILESASTNQTSMYLCASSSGGALQETQYFGPGTRLLVL.

The chain carries TRBV5-6 and TRBJ1-3; a possible D gene is TRBD1 (5 bases). The CDR3 is 16 amino acids. Trimming pared 1 base from V and 4 bases from J, leaving 15 bases between. CDR1 and CDR2 from the germline V gene are SGHDT and YYEEEE. The CDR3 sequence: CASSLWGDSKGNTIYF. The CDR3, as DNA: TGTGCCAGCAGCTTGTGGGGGGACTCAAAAGGAAACACCATATATTTT.

The rearrangement joins TRBV7-2 to TRBJ2-7; the match to TRBD1 covers 10 bases. Germline V gene lookup returns CDR1 SGHTA and CDR2 FQGNSA. V was clipped by 5 bases and J by 6 bases; unmatched bases: 10. The CDR3 consists of 15 residues. DNA for the CDR3: TGTGCCAGCAGCCTAAACCGGGACAGGGGTCGCGAGCAGTACTTC. Translating gives CASSLNRDRGREQYF.

The chain employs TRBV4-1 and TRBJ2-1; tentatively, D is TRBD2 (7 bases). The CDR3 length is 17 residues. CDR1 and CDR2 from the germline V gene are MGHRA and YSYEKL. Trimming removed 4 bases at V and 4 bases at J, with 20 bases between. The CDR3 DNA reads as TGCGCCAGCAGCCCTTCCGGGGGCGAGGGGGGGTACAATGAGCAGTTCTTC. As protein: CASSPSGGEGGYNEQFF.

V is TRBV5-4 and J is TRBJ1-1; 10 nucleotides match TRBD1. J lost 10 bases, V lost 0 bases, and 6 bases had no gene match. The CDR3 sequence is 14 residues long. Per the germline V gene, CDR1 is SGHNT and CDR2 is YYREEE (reference sequence). The CDR3 bases are TGTGCCAGCAGCTTGGATGGGACAGGGGATGGAGCTTTCTTT. Its protein is CASSLDGTGDGAFF.

V is TRBV5-5 and J is TRBJ1-1; a weak D match, TRBD1 (5 bases). The ends were cut back, 3 bases at V and 3 bases at J, with 9 bases in the middle. The CDR3 runs 13 residues. The germline gives CDR1 SGHKS, CDR2 YYEKEE (reference sequence). In DNA form, the CDR3 reads TGTGCCAGCAGCTCTCGGGGGGACACTGAAGCTTTCTTT. Translation gives CASSSRGDTEAFF.

The V gene is TRBV30, the J gene TRBJ1-2, with 11 bases identical to TRBD1. The CDR3 length is 15 residues. Germline CDR1 is GTSNPN and CDR2 is SVGIG (reference sequence). Trimming cost V 0 bases and J 5 bases; bases outside gene matches: 5. DNA of the CDR3: TGTGCCTGGAGTGTGGGACAGGGGGTATCGTATGGCTACACCTTC. It encodes CAWSVGQGVSYGYTF. Looking up the rest from reference TRBV30 and TRBJ1-2 gives the full variable domain: SQTIHQWPATLVQPVGSPLSLECTVEGTSNPNLYWYRQAAGRGLQLLFYSVGIGQISSEVPQNLSASRPQDRQFILSSKKLLLSDSGFYLCAWSVGQGVSYGYTFGSGTRLTVV.

The CDR3 here is CASSWDRDIQYF. In nucleotides, the CDR3 is TGTGCCAGCAGTTGGGACAGGGACATTCAGTACTTC. The rearrangement uses TRBV6-6 and TRBJ2-4, with 9 bases lining up with TRBD1. The CDR3 consists of 12 residues. J lost 8 bases, V lost 4 bases, and 0 bases had no gene match. In germline, CDR1 is MNHNY, CDR2 SVGAGI (reference sequence).

The chain carries TRBV7-8 and TRBJ2-5; tentatively, D is TRBD2 (5 bases). Per the germline V gene, CDR1 is SGHVS and CDR2 is FQNEAQ. The CDR3 has 14 residues. V was trimmed by 5 bases and J by 3 bases, leaving 13 bases between them. CDR3 in amino acids: CASSLGIREETQYF. The DNA for the CDR3 is TGTGCCAGCAGCCTCGGGATTAGGGAAGAGACCCAGTACTTC.

The chain links TRBV19 to TRBJ1-4; D unclear. Deletions cut 3 bases from V and 4 bases from J, with 12 bases between. The CDR3 length is 15 residues. Germline-derived CDR1 and CDR2 are LNHDA and SQIVND (reference sequence). In nucleotides, the CDR3 is TGTGCCAGTAGTATTCGTCCCGAATTTAATGAAAAACTGTTTTTT. This gives the protein CASSIRPEFNEKLFF. Complete variable domain (other parts from reference TRBV19 and TRBJ1-4): DGGITQSPKYLFRKEGQNVTLSCEQNLNHDAMYWYRQDPGQGLRLIYYSQIVNDFQKGDIAEGYSVSREKKESFPLTVTSAQKNPTAFYLCASSIRPEFNEKLFFGSGTQLSVL.

The table lists this clone with a few counts. This chain links TRBV2 with TRBJ1-2; D is possibly TRBD1 (5 bases). Trimming removed 1 base from V and 6 bases from J, with 9 bases in between. There are 13 residues in the CDR3. CDR1 and CDR2 from the germline V gene are SNHLY and FYNNEI. CDR3 bases: TGTGCCAGCAGTGAAGTCCGGGGCAATGGCTACACCTTC. Protein: CASSEVRGNGYTF.

This chain connects TRBV4-1 to TRBJ1-4; TRBD1 matches at 7 bases. There are 17 residues in the CDR3. V lost 0 bases to trimming and J lost 4 bases; unmatched junction nucleotides: 8. The germline gives CDR1 MGHRA, CDR2 YSYEKL. This CDR3 is CASSQDREGADNEKLFF. CDR3 nucleotides: TGCGCCAGCAGCCAAGATCGTGAGGGGGCTGATAATGAAAAACTGTTTTTT.

The chain recombines TRBV27 with TRBJ2-1; D possibly uses TRBD1 or TRBD2 (5 bases each). V was trimmed by 4 bases and J by 6 bases, leaving 10 bases between them. Germline assignment: CDR1 MNHEY and CDR2 SMNVEV (reference sequence). CDR3 length equals 13 residues. The CDR3 DNA follows: TGTGCCAGCAGTTGGGACCAAGCCAATGAGCAGTTCTTC. Residues: CASSWDQANEQFF.

The chain has TRBV6-1 and TRBJ1-1; D not certain. CDR1 is MNHNS, CDR2 SASEGT, per germline. V dropped 2 bases and J dropped 1 base, with 8 bases sitting between them. The CDR3 is made up of 14 amino acids. Written as DNA, the CDR3 is TGTGCCAGCAGTGAAAGGTCTGGGAACACTGAAGCTTTCTTT. This encodes CASSERSGNTEAFF.

This chain joins TRBV29-1 and TRBJ1-1, with 9 bases identical to TRBD1. There are 15 residues in the CDR3. V lost 0 bases and J lost 1; bases outside the gene matches: 3. Germline V CDR1 and CDR2: SQVTM, ANQGSEA. This CDR3 reads CSVEEWTGANTEAFF. The CDR3 DNA reads TGCAGCGTTGAAGAATGGACAGGGGCGAACACTGAAGCTTTCTTT.